This is a list of T cell receptor beta chains from one sample in a study of OX40 agonist ivuxolimab in advanced cancers. Generated by immunoSEQ multiplex PCR, the TCRdb table keeps only in-frame clones and is missing some. The sample comprises 65,000 to 75,000 clones, roughly 80% of which are singletons, and around 6.7% rests with the top ten. Sequenced material: CD4+ or CD8+ T cells sorted from blood, taken in a trial of the OX40 agonist ivuxolimab. All receptors come from an adult with an advanced solid tumor such as melanoma, head and neck, liver or kidney cancer. Each CDR3 is given with its conserved first and last residue. Each record gives: D gene, J gene, clone size, V gene, CDR3 DNA, CDR3 protein. A D gene is named only where the DNA matches it firmly. Some rows mark clone size as missing; the rest say once, few, many or name a class of expanded clone.

>TRBD1|TRBJ1-1|-|TRBV28
TGTGCCAGCAGTCTCGCCGGGACAGGGGGCCGGGACACTGAAGCTTTCTTT
CASSLAGTGGRDTEAFF
>-|TRBJ1-1|-|TRBV6-1
TGTGCCAGCAGTGAACCCCCCTGGGGCGTAACAGAAGCTTTCTTT
CASSEPPWGVTEAFF
>-|TRBJ1-5|-|TRBV27
TGTGCCAGCAGGGGGGACATCAATAGCAATCAGCCCCAGCATTTT
CASRGDINSNQPQHF
>TRBD2|TRBJ2-5|-|TRBV10-3
TGTGCCATCAAGGGTAGCGGGGGGGCCCGCGTTGAGTCGACCCAGTACTTC
CAIKGSGGARVESTQYF
>-|TRBJ2-4|once|TRBV30
TGTGCCTGGAGTGTAGGGGGGGGCGGTGGAAACATTCAGTACTTC
CAWSVGGGGGNIQYF
>-|TRBJ2-1|-|TRBV19
TGTGCCAGTAGTATAGTAGGGGGGGGATTTATGTCCTACAATGAGCAGTTCTTC
CASSIVGGGFMSYNEQFF
>-|TRBJ1-1|-|TRBV20-1
TGCAGTGCTGCTGACAGGGAAGCTTTCTTT
CSAADREAFF
>-|TRBJ1-6|-|TRBV6-6
TGTGCCAGCAGTTACTCGACTTCACCCCTCCACTTT
CASSYSTSPLHF
>-|TRBJ1-2|few|TRBV25-1
TGTGCCAGCAGTGAACGGCAGTCCCGGGGCTACACCTTC
CASSERQSRGYTF
>TRBD2|TRBJ2-1|-|TRBV19
TGTGCCACGAGTAGGAAAGGCGGGAGTACGTGGAATGAGCAGTTCTTC
CATSRKGGSTWNEQFF
>-|TRBJ2-7|-|TRBV5-4
TGTGCCAGCAGCTTGGGGCCCAGGGACTACGAGCAGTACTTC
CASSLGPRDYEQYF
>TRBD1|TRBJ1-5|once|TRBV29-1
TGCAGCGTTGCGGCCTCCGGACAGGATAATGTTCCCCAGCATTTT
CSVAASGQDNVPQHF
>-|TRBJ1-4|-|TRBV11-2
TGTGCCAGCAGCGCGATTGAAAAACTGTTTTTT
CASSAIEKLFF
>TRBD1|TRBJ1-2|-|TRBV2
TGTGCCAGCAGAGGTCCCGGGACAGGGAATGGCTACACCTTC
CASRGPGTGNGYTF
>-|TRBJ2-7|-|TRBV6-5
TGTGCCAGCAGCTCCCCGGTCTCCTACGAGCAGTACTTC
CASSSPVSYEQYF
>-|TRBJ1-2|-|TRBV6-6
TGTGCCAGCAGTTACGGATCAGGGCCAACCAACTATGACTACACCTTC
CASSYGSGPTNYDYTF
>-|TRBJ2-3|-|TRBV7-9
TGTGCCAGCAGCTTAGCGTATGGGCGGCAAGATACGCAGTATTTT
CASSLAYGRQDTQYF
>-|TRBJ1-2|-|TRBV9
TGTGCCAGCAGCGTAGCGGGGTTTGACTATGGCTACACCTTC
CASSVAGFDYGYTF
>-|TRBJ1-1|few|TRBV6-4
TGTGCCAGCAGTGAGTTTCAGGGGACGAACACTGAAGCTTTCTTT
CASSEFQGTNTEAFF
>-|TRBJ2-1|few|TRBV28
TGTGCCAGCAGTTCCGGGCACAATGAGCAGTTCTTC
CASSSGHNEQFF
>TRBD1|TRBJ2-5|-|TRBV6-6
TGTGCCAGCAGCCCACAGGGGGGAGAGACCCAGTACTTC
CASSPQGGETQYF
>-|TRBJ2-3|-|TRBV4-3
TGCGCCAGCAGCCAATATGGCGTGCAAGGAGATACGCAGTATTTT
CASSQYGVQGDTQYF
>-|TRBJ1-3|few|TRBV9
TGTGCCAGCAGCGACAGTCTCGGGGGCTCCGGAAACACCATATATTTT
CASSDSLGGSGNTIYF
>-|TRBJ2-7|-|TRBV7-9
TGTGCCAGCAGCCCGCCGAGCCTGATTTGGGCAACACACGAGCAGTACTTC
CASSPPSLIWATHEQYF
>TRBD2|TRBJ2-2|-|TRBV19
TGTGCCAGTAGTGGCCGGGAGGGCGCCGGGGAGCTGTTTTTT
CASSGREGAGELFF
>-|TRBJ2-5|once|TRBV7-2
TGTGCCAGCAGCCCCGCAGGGGGGCGGGAGACCCAGTACTTC
CASSPAGGRETQYF